The 23 T cell receptor beta chains below all came from one sample that was sequenced in a study of blood T cell repertoires in COVID-19. Sequenced by immunoSEQ multiplex PCR; TCRdb stores in-frame clones only, minus some. The data show fewer than 120,000 clones, 72% seen once. The sequenced sample consisted of peripheral blood. The receptor source for this set is a woman aged 55-69 years with acute or convalescent COVID-19.

V usage is TRBV9 and J usage is TRBJ1-2; D possibly corresponds to TRBD1 (6 bases). Germline CDR1 and CDR2: SGDLS and YYNGEE. The CDR3 has 12 amino acids. The V gene lost 5 bases and the J gene lost 5 bases, with 10 bases spanning the gap. As DNA, the CDR3 is TGTGCCAGCAGACGGGACAATTATGGCTACACCTTC. Amino acid sequence: CASRRDNYGYTF.

The rearrangement joins TRBV28 to TRBJ2-5; 8 nucleotides align to TRBD1. There are 14 residues in the CDR3. Germline V lookup: CDR1 MDHEN, CDR2 SYDVKM. V lost 3 bases and J lost 3; bases outside the gene matches: 3. Here the CDR3 DNA reads TGTGCCAGCAGTTTGTCGACAGGGGAAGAGACCCAGTACTTC. As protein: CASSLSTGEETQYF.

In this sample, this clone turned up a few times. This chain links TRBV7-2 with TRBJ1-6, with 7 bases lining up with TRBD1. There are 18 residues in the CDR3. The germline gives CDR1 SGHTA, CDR2 FQGNSA. V lost 4 bases, J lost 0 bases, and 9 bases stayed unmatched. The CDR3 bases are TGTGCCAGCAGCTCCCCTTGGGACAGAAGCTCCTATAATTCACCCCTCCACTTT. Protein: CASSSPWDRSSYNSPLHF. The full variable domain, completed using reference TRBV7-2 and TRBJ1-6, is GAGVSQSPSNKVTEKGKDVELRCDPISGHTALYWYRQSLGQGLEFLIYFQGNSAPDKSGLPSDRFSAERTGGSVSTLTIQRTQQEDSAVYLCASSSPWDRSSYNSPLHFGNGTRLTVT.

The V and J genes are TRBV5-1 and TRBJ2-3; 8 bases map to TRBD2. Per germline, CDR1 SGHRS and CDR2 YFSETQ. After removal of 1 base from V and 0 bases from J, the junction contained 4 bases not matched to a gene. The CDR3 runs 16 residues. For the CDR3, the DNA is TGCGCCAGCAGCTTGATCCAGCGGGGGAGCACAGATACGCAGTATTTT. This encodes CASSLIQRGSTDTQYF.

In this sample, this clone turned up once. The chain carries TRBV10-1 and TRBJ1-4; D is unclear. The V end lost 3 bases, the J end lost 8 bases, and 13 bases lay between the germline ends. The CDR3 has 14 residues. Per the germline V gene, CDR1 is WNHNN and CDR2 is SYGVQD (reference sequence). The CDR3 loop reads CASSEGTVGEKLFF. The CDR3 coding sequence is TGCGCCAGCAGTGAAGGAACAGTCGGAGAAAAACTGTTTTTT.

The rearrangement links TRBV4-2 to TRBJ1-4; TRBD1 aligns across 11 bases. V shed 1 base, J shed 7 bases, and the junction held 2 bases outside the gene matches. Germline CDR1 LGHNA, CDR2 YNFKEQ. This CDR3 is 15 amino acids long. The CDR3 nucleotides are TGTGCCAGCAGCCAAGGGGACAGGGGGGTTGAAAAACTGTTTTTT. This gives the protein CASSQGDRGVEKLFF.

The chain employs TRBV28 and TRBJ2-6; 9 bases map to TRBD1. The CDR3 extends over 17 amino acids. From germline, CDR1 is MDHEN and CDR2 SYDVKM. V lost 9 bases to trimming and J lost 0 bases; unmatched junction nucleotides: 9. The CDR3 bases are TGTGCCAGTATGGGACAGGGTGGCCGCTCTGGGGCCAACGTCCTGACTTTC. Encoded protein: CASMGQGGRSGANVLTF.

This rearrangement joins TRBV5-4 to TRBJ2-1; D might be TRBD1 (7 bases). V lost 1 base and J lost 6, with 14 bases in between. Per the germline V gene, CDR1 is SGHNT and CDR2 is YYREEE (reference sequence). The CDR3 is made up of 15 amino acids. The CDR3 region is CASSLRSGGRNEQFF. The CDR3 DNA sequence: TGTGCCAGCAGCTTGCGGTCAGGGGGGCGCAATGAGCAGTTCTTC. Based on the CDR3 plus reference TRBV5-4 and TRBJ2-1, the full variable domain is ETGVTQSPTHLIKTRGQQVTLRCSSQSGHNTVSWYQQALGQGPQFIFQYYREEENGRGNFPPRFSGLQFPNYSSELNVNALELDDSALYLCASSLRSGGRNEQFFGPGTRLTVL.

The gene calls are TRBV6-4 and TRBJ1-4; D ambiguous. The CDR3 runs to 16 residues. Germline CDR1 reads MRHNA; CDR2 reads SNTAGT. With 6 bases removed from V and 0 bases from J, the gap between germline ends came to 14 bases. The CDR3 sequence: CASSIQGGTTNEKLFF. As DNA, the CDR3 is TGTGCCAGCAGCATCCAAGGCGGGACAACTAATGAAAAACTGTTTTTT.

The J gene is TRBJ1-1, the V gene TRBV7-3; tentatively, D is TRBD1 (5 bases). Germline CDR1 is SGHTA and CDR2 is FQGTGA. The CDR3 length is 16 residues. The ends were cut back, 6 bases at V and 0 bases at J, with 17 bases in the middle. The CDR3 loop is CASSQTAGGMNTEAFF. CDR3 nucleotide sequence: TGTGCCAGCAGTCAGACAGCCGGCGGAATGAACACTGAAGCTTTCTTT.

The chain combines TRBV4-3 with TRBJ1-1; D unresolved. Trimming left V 2 bases short and J 2 bases short, with 9 bases between. Germline V gives CDR1 LGHNA, CDR2 YSLEER. The CDR3 runs 14 residues. As DNA, the CDR3 is TGCGCCAGCAGCCAATTCAGCGGCAACACTGAAGCTTTCTTT. Translating it yields CASSQFSGNTEAFF.

This CDR3 reads CASSLGSGTAFNEQYF. CDR3 DNA: TGCGCCAGCAGCTTGGGGTCCGGGACAGCGTTCAACGAGCAGTACTTC. The rearrangement links TRBV5-1 to TRBJ2-7; 7 bases are shared with TRBD1. The V gene's germline CDR1 is SGHRS and CDR2 YFSETQ. V trimming: 0 bases; J trimming: 5 bases; junction bases outside the gene matches: 11. The length of the CDR3 is 16 residues.

CDR3 in DNA: TGTGCCAGTAAAAAAGTCAGGGACTCGTCACCCCTCCACTTT. Translation gives CASKKVRDSSPLHF. This sequence joins TRBV19 and TRBJ1-6; D possibly corresponds to TRBD1 (5 bases). Germline values: CDR1 LNHDA, CDR2 SQIVND (reference sequence). This CDR3 is 14 amino acids long. The germline V and J ends were trimmed by 7 bases and 10 bases, with 17 bases remaining between them.

The V and J genes are TRBV11-1 and TRBJ1-1; D gene ambiguous. Trimming removed 5 bases from V and 2 bases from J, with 15 bases in between. The CDR3 extends over 15 amino acids. The germline CDR1 and CDR2 sequences are SGHAT and FQDESV (reference sequence). In nucleotides, the CDR3 is TGTGCCAGCAGCCCAAACGCGGGCACTAACACTGAAGCTTTCTTT. This encodes CASSPNAGTNTEAFF.

The rearrangement uses TRBV30 and TRBJ1-5; D is unclear. The length of the CDR3 is 14 residues. The germline V and J ends were trimmed by 0 bases and 4 bases, with 10 bases remaining between them. Germline V gives CDR1 GTSNPN, CDR2 SVGIG (reference sequence). CDR3 region: CAWSVKQKNQPQHF. The CDR3 DNA reads TGTGCCTGGAGTGTAAAACAGAAGAATCAGCCCCAGCATTTT.

This clone appeared once. The chain combines TRBV19 with TRBJ1-5; TRBD1 might be the D (5 bases). CDR3 length: 14 residues. V lost 4 bases and J lost 3, with 10 bases in between. Germline V CDR1 and CDR2: LNHDA, SQIVND (reference sequence). The DNA of the CDR3 is TGTGCCAGTAGTAAGGGGAATGACAATCAGCCCCAGCATTTT. Amino acid sequence: CASSKGNDNQPQHF.

V gene TRBV5-6 combines with J gene TRBJ1-6; 7 bases are a match to TRBD1. CDR1 SGHDT and CDR2 YYEEEE come from the germline V gene. The CDR3 extends over 15 amino acids. Losses at the gene ends were 1 base for V and 7 bases for J; bases not matched to a gene: 5. The DNA for the CDR3 is TGTGCCAGCAGCTTGTTGGGGACAGAAAATTCACCCCTCCACTTT. This sequence encodes CASSLLGTENSPLHF.

This rearrangement joins TRBV6-5 to TRBJ2-5; 9 nucleotides line up with TRBD1. The ends lost 4 bases at V and 5 bases at J; junction bases unmatched: 8. The CDR3 contains 15 residues. Germline V CDR1 and CDR2: MNHEY, SVGAGI. The CDR3 spells CASSSTRQGEETQYF. CDR3 DNA sequence: TGTGCCAGCAGTTCCACTCGACAGGGGGAGGAGACCCAGTACTTC.

The chain uses TRBV30 and TRBJ2-1; possibly TRBD2 for D (6 bases). The CDR3 loop spans 15 amino acids. Germline loops: CDR1 GTSNPN, CDR2 SVGIG (reference sequence). V lost 0 bases and J 10 bases, leaving 19 bases between the germline ends. This chain's CDR3 is CAWSVGGTDLREQFF. The CDR3 DNA reads as TGTGCCTGGAGTGTAGGCGGGACCGACCTTCGGGAGCAGTTCTTC.

This clone has only one observation. The chain employs TRBV7-9 and TRBJ1-3; a weak D match, TRBD1 (5 bases). The CDR3 covers 16 residues. Germline V lookup: CDR1 SEHNR, CDR2 FQNEAQ (reference sequence). V was clipped by 4 bases and J by 0 bases, with 13 bases between them. DNA of the CDR3: TGTGCCAGCAGCTCCTATCGACAGTTCTCTGGAAACACCATATATTTT. Translating it yields CASSSYRQFSGNTIYF.

The J gene is TRBJ1-5, the V gene TRBV19; no reliable D call. Germline loops: CDR1 LNHDA, CDR2 SQIVND (reference sequence). This CDR3 region has 14 residues. Trimming stripped 6 bases from V and 6 bases from J, with 15 bases between. The CDR3 spells CASSWLGQGQPQHF. For the CDR3, the DNA is TGTGCCAGTAGCTGGCTTGGGCAAGGTCAGCCCCAGCATTTT. Filled out from reference TRBV19 and TRBJ1-5, the complete variable domain reads DGGITQSPKYLFRKEGQNVTLSCEQNLNHDAMYWYRQDPGQGLRLIYYSQIVNDFQKGDIAEGYSVSREKKESFPLTVTSAQKNPTAFYLCASSWLGQGQPQHFGDGTRLSIL.

The CDR3 nucleotides are TGTGCCAGTAGTAAAATTGCTACGGAGAATCAGCCCCAGCATTTT. Amino acid sequence: CASSKIATENQPQHF. V is TRBV19 and J is TRBJ1-5, with D unresolved. V lost 4 bases, J lost 4 bases, and 14 bases lay in between. The CDR3 spans 15 residues. Germline V CDR1 and CDR2: LNHDA, SQIVND (reference sequence).

The V gene is TRBV5-1, the J gene TRBJ1-2, with TRBD1 matching 7 bases. CDR3 length: 14 amino acids. Germline CDR1 is SGHRS and CDR2 is YFSETQ. V was pared by 4 bases and J by 5 bases, with 8 bases of the junction left unmatched. The CDR3 DNA reads TGCGCCAGCAGCGGCACAGGGGAGAGGTATGGCTACACCTTC. It codes for CASSGTGERYGYTF. The full variable domain, its missing parts supplied by reference TRBV5-1 and TRBJ1-2, is KAGVTQTPRYLIKTRGQQVTLSCSPISGHRSVSWYQQTPGQGLQFLFEYFSETQRNKGNFPGRFSGRQFSNSRSEMNVSTLELGDSALYLCASSGTGERYGYTFGSGTRLTVV.